Included here is one TCR beta chain sequence, with context. Its target is not known. Other DNA sequences in the sample encode the same CDR3. The sample belongs to a study of cytotoxic CD8 clonotypes in ibrutinib-treated CLL. General study points: Shared public clonotypes were rare, and on treatment they either got smaller or stayed the same.

Method: immunoSEQ multiplex PCR; TCRdb's copy keeps in-frame clones and lacks some. The table shows 200,000 to 250,000 clones, with roughly three quarters occurring only once. V was shortened by 3 bases and J by 2 bases, with 7 bases between the two germline ends. The CDR3 length is 13 residues. Germline CDR1 reads WNHNN; CDR2 reads SYGVQD (reference sequence). The clonotype originates from a human donor with chronic lymphocytic leukemia. The chain employs TRBV10-1 and TRBJ1-2; TRBD1 is a possible D gene (5 bases). The starting material was PBMCs, obtained after 12 months of ibrutinib treatment. CDR3 DNA sequence: TGCGCCAGCAGTGAAGACAGCAACTATGGCTACACCTTC. Encoded protein: CASSEDSNYGYTF.